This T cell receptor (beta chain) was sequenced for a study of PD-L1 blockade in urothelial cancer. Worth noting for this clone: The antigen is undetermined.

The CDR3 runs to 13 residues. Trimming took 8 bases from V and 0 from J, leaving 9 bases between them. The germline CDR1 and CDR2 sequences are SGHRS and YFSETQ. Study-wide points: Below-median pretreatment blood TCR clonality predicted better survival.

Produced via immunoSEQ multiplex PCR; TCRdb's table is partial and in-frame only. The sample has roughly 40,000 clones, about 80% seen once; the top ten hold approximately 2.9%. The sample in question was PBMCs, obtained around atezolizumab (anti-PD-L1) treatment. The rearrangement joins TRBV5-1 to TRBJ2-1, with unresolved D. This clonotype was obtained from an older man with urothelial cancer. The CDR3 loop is CASDQVSYNEQFF. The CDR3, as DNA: TGCGCCAGTGATCAGGTCTCCTACAATGAGCAGTTCTTC.